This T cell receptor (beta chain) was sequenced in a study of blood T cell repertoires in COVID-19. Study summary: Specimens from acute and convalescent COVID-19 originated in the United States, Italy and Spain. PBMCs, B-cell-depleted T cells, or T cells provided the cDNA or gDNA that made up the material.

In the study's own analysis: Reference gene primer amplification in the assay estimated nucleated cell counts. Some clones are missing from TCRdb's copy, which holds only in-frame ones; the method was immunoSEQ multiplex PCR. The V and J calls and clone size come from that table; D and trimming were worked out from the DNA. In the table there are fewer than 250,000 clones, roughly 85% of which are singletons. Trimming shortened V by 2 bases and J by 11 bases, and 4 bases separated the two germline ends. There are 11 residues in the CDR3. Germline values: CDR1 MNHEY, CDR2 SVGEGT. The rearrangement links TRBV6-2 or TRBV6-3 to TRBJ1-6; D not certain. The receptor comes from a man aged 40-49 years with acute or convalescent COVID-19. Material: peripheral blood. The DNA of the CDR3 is TGTGCCAGCAGTTACGGCCCACCCCTCCACTTT. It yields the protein CASSYGPPLHF.